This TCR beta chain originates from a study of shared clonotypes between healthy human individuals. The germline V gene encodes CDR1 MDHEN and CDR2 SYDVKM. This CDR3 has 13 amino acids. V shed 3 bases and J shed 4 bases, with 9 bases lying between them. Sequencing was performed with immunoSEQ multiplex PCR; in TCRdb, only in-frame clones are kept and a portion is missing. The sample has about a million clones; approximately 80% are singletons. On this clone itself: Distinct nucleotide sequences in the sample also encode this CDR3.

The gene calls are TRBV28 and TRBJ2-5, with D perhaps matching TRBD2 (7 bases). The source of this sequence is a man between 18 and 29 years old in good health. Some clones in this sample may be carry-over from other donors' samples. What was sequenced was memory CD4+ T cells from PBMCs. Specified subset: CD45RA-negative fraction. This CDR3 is CASSFGGRETQYF. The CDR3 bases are TGTGCCAGCAGTTTCGGGGGGCGAGAGACCCAGTACTTC.